This TCR beta chain was recovered during a study of T cell responses to AZD1222 COVID-19 vaccine. Study-level results: The reported proportion of spike-specific TCRs targeting unmutated variant regions was nearly half. After the peak T cell response, and only then, were repertoires sampled. Donors, mostly white British, included more females; clonal diversity was possibly underestimated.

Germline V lookup: CDR1 KGHDR, CDR2 SFDVKD. V gave up 4 bases and J gave up 5 bases; unmatched junction bases: 13. The CDR3 consists of 17 residues. As regards this clone: What it binds is not known.

Sequenced by immunoSEQ multiplex PCR; TCRdb stores in-frame clones only, minus some. The table includes about 110,000 clones, about nine tenths detected once. The TCR sequence derives from an adult who received the AZD1222 COVID-19 vaccine. V is TRBV24-1 and J is TRBJ2-3, with 8 nucleotides matching TRBD1. Sequenced material: peripheral blood, taken 28 days after the second AZD1222 dose. The CDR3 coding sequence is TGTGCCACCAGTGACAAGGGACAGGTTCACGATGGAGATACGCAGTATTTT. It yields the protein CATSDKGQVHDGDTQYF.